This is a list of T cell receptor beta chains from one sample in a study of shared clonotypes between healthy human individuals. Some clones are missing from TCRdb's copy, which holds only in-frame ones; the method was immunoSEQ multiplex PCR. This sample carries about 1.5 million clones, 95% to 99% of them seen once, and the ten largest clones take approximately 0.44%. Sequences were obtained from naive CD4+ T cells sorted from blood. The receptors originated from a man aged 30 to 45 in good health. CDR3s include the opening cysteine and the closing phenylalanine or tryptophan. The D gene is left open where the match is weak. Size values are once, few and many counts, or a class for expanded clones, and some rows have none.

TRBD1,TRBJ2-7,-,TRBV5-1,CASSLPPGQAGRSGYEQYF,TGCGCCAGCAGCTTGCCCCCGGGACAGGCGGGTAGGTCGGGCTACGAGCAGTACTTC
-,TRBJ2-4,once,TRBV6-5,CASSSDRDDKNIQYF,TGTGCCAGCAGCTCAGACCGGGACGACAAAAACATTCAGTACTTC
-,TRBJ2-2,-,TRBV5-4,CASTRTGGAGTGELFF,TGTGCCAGCACCCGGACGGGGGGCGCAGGGACCGGGGAGCTGTTTTTT
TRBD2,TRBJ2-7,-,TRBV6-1,CASSASSGKGYEQYF,TGTGCCAGCAGTGCTTCTAGCGGGAAGGGATACGAGCAGTACTTC
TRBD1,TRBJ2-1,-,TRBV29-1,CSAQDRGRTNEQFF,TGCAGCGCCCAGGACAGGGGGCGCACCAATGAGCAGTTCTTC
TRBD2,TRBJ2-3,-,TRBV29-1,CSVEGTSGSTDTQYF,TGCAGCGTTGAAGGCACTAGCGGGTCCACAGATACGCAGTATTTT
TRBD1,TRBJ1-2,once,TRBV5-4,CASSPRLQGAKAGGYTF,TGTGCCAGCAGCCCCCGTTTACAGGGGGCCAAAGCGGGGGGCTACACCTTC
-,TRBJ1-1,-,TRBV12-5,CASGLGYTEAFF,TGTGCTAGTGGTTTGGGGTACACTGAAGCTTTCTTT
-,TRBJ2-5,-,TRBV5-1,CASSLAPEETQYF,TGCGCCAGCAGCTTGGCCCCGGAAGAGACCCAGTACTTC
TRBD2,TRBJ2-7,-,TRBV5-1,CASSVTSGRAGVEQYF,TGCGCCAGCAGCGTGACTAGCGGGAGGGCTGGGGTCGAGCAGTACTTC
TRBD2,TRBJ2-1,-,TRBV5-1,CASSLTSGSKYNEQFF,TGCGCCAGCAGCTTGACAAGCGGGAGTAAGTACAATGAGCAGTTCTTC
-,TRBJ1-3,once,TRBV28,CASSLGTNSGNTIYF,TGTGCCAGCAGTTTAGGGACAAACTCTGGAAACACCATATATTTT
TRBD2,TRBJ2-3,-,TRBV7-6,CASRQAGGPSDTQYF,TGTGCCAGCCGGCAAGCGGGAGGGCCCTCTGATACGCAGTATTTT
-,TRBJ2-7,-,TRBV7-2,CASSSWYRPIYEQYF,TGTGCCAGCAGCTCATGGTACAGGCCGATCTACGAGCAGTACTTC
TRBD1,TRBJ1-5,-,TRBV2,CASRRTGVNQPQHF,TGTGCCAGCAGGAGGACAGGGGTCAATCAGCCCCAGCATTTT
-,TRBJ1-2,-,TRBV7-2,CASNNAGTVFMGYTF,TGTGCCAGCAACAATGCCGGAACAGTATTTATGGGCTACACCTTC
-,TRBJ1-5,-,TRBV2,CASSGDSNQPQHF,TGTGCCAGCAGTGGGGACAGCAATCAGCCCCAGCATTTT
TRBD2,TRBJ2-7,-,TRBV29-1,CSVAGGPGGPYEQYF,TGCAGCGTCGCGGGGGGCCCGGGAGGGCCCTACGAGCAGTACTTC
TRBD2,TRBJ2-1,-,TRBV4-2,CASSPLGTSGIDEQFF,TGTGCCAGCAGCCCTCTCGGGACTAGCGGGATCGATGAGCAGTTCTTC
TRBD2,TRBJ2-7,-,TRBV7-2,CASSSGAGYSYEQYF,TGTGCCAGCAGCTCGGGAGCGGGGTACTCCTACGAGCAGTACTTC
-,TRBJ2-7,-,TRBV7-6,CASSLGPGVDEQYF,TGTGCCAGCAGCTTAGGACCGGGTGTAGACGAGCAGTACTTC
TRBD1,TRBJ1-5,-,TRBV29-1,CSGRARPGQVISNQPQHF,TGCAGCGGTCGAGCCCGCCCGGGACAGGTCATTAGCAATCAGCCCCAGCATTTT
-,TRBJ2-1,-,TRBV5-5,CASTQAEVYNEQFF,TGTGCCAGCACCCAAGCGGAAGTTTACAATGAGCAGTTCTTC
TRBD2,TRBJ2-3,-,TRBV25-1,CASSAKLAGASDTQYF,TGTGCCAGCAGTGCCAAACTAGCGGGAGCTTCAGATACGCAGTATTTT
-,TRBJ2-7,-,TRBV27,CASSRSPQGSYEQYF,TGTGCCAGCAGTAGGAGCCCTCAGGGATCCTACGAGCAGTACTTC
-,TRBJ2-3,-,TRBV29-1,CSVRDYLTQYF,TGCAGCGTTCGCGACTACCTAACGCAGTATTTT
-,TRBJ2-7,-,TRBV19,CASSIKRHSYEQYF,TGTGCCAGTAGTATAAAACGTCACTCCTACGAGCAGTACTTC
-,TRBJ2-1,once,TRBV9,CASSVYGRKDEQFF,TGTGCCAGCAGCGTATACGGGAGAAAGGATGAGCAGTTCTTC
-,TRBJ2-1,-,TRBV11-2,CASSPKPGDNEQFF,TGTGCCAGCAGCCCTAAACCCGGGGACAATGAGCAGTTCTTC
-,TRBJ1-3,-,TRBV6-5,CASTQGGPGNTIYF,TGTGCCAGCACTCAGGGCGGCCCTGGAAACACCATATATTTT
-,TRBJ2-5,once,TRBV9,CASSAAPVLTEETQYF,TGTGCCAGCAGCGCAGCTCCCGTATTAACGGAGGAGACCCAGTACTTC
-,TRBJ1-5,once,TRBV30,CAWSPGLEQPQHF,TGTGCCTGGAGCCCCGGACTGGAGCAGCCCCAGCATTTT
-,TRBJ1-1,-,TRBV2,CASSGTRVGFHGTEAFF,TGTGCCAGCAGTGGGACCAGGGTTGGGTTTCATGGGACTGAAGCTTTCTTT
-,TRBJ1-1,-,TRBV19,CASSIESMNTEAFF,TGTGCCAGTAGTATTGAGTCCATGAACACTGAAGCTTTCTTT
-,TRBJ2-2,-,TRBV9,CASSVEGSRTGELFF,TGTGCCAGCAGCGTAGAAGGGTCTAGGACCGGGGAGCTGTTTTTT
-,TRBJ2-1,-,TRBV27,CASYGYYNEQFF,TGTGCCAGCTACGGATACTACAATGAGCAGTTCTTC
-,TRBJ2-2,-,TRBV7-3,CASSLNRRNTGELFF,TGTGCCAGCAGCTTAAATCGGCGTAACACCGGGGAGCTGTTTTTT
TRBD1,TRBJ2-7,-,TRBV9,CASSAHPGQGAGEQYF,TGTGCCAGCAGCGCACACCCGGGACAGGGGGCGGGCGAGCAGTACTTC
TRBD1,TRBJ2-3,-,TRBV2,CASSTGTGGPDTQYF,TGTGCCAGCAGTACCGGGACAGGGGGCCCAGATACGCAGTATTTT
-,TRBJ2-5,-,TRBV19,CASSWGLAREETQYF,TGTGCATCGTCCTGGGGGCTAGCGAGGGAAGAGACCCAGTACTTC
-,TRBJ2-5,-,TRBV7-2,CASNQDGGRKTQYF,TGTGCCAGCAACCAGGACGGGGGGCGGAAGACCCAGTACTTC
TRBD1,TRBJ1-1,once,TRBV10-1,CASSELGQGNTEAFF,TGCGCCAGCAGTGAGTTGGGACAGGGGAACACTGAAGCTTTCTTT
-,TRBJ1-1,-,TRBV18,CASSPAAVETEAFF,TGTGCCAGCTCACCGGCGGCGGTGGAGACTGAAGCTTTCTTT
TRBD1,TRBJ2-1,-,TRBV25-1,CASSEYRTGEINEQFF,TGTGCCAGCAGTGAATATAGGACAGGGGAAATCAATGAGCAGTTCTTC
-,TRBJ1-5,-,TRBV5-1,CASSLDGTQPQHF,TGCGCCAGCAGCTTGGACGGGACGCAGCCCCAGCATTTT
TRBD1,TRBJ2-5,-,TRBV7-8,CASSLETGVETQYF,TGTGCCAGCAGCTTAGAGACAGGGGTGGAGACCCAGTACTTC
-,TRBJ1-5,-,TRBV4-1,CASSQITGFNQPQHF,TGCGCCAGCAGCCAGATAACAGGGTTCAATCAGCCCCAGCATTTT
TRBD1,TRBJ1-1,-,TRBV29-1,CSVGRGLNTEAFF,TGCAGCGTTGGGAGGGGGCTAAACACTGAAGCTTTCTTT
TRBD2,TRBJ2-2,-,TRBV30,CAWRRGTSGNTGELFF,TGTGCCTGGAGGAGGGGGACTAGCGGGAACACCGGGGAGCTGTTTTTT
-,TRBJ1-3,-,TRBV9,CASSAVAGTSGNTIYF,TGTGCCAGCAGCGCCGTCGCCGGGACAAGTGGAAACACCATATATTTT
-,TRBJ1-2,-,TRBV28,CASRTDVYGYTF,TGTGCCAGCAGAACTGATGTCTATGGCTACACCTTC
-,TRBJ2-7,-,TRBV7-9,CASSLGGLRAYEQYF,TGTGCCAGCAGCTTAGGGGGACTGAGGGCCTACGAGCAGTACTTC
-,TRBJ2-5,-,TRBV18,CASSQKPPRETQYF,TGTGCCAGCTCGCAAAAACCCCCGAGGGAGACCCAGTACTTC
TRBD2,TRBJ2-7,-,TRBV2,CASSYPGSGTPSYEQYF,TGTGCCAGCAGTTACCCTGGGAGCGGGACCCCCTCCTACGAGCAGTACTTC
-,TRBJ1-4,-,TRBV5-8,CASSLGFQGEEKLFF,TGTGCCAGCAGCTTGGGGTTCCAGGGTGAAGAAAAACTGTTTTTT